This TCR beta chain was captured by sequencing in a study of cytomegalovirus exposure and HLA in healthy donors. This CDR3 is 13 amino acids long. Germline loops: CDR1 SNHLY, CDR2 FYNNEI. Trimming took off 10 bases at V and 2 bases at J, with 9 bases between the two ends. A remark on this clone: Its specificity is not known.

Study-level points and caveats: Across HLA loci, a later analysis found differing TCR association rates, with DRB1 most and HLA-C fewest.

The primer mix had 60 Vbeta and 13 Jbeta primers. Measured with immunoSEQ multiplex PCR; TCRdb has only the in-frame clones, and not every one. This sample has about 120,000 clones, with 60% to 85% found just once. Sequencing input: PBMCs. The chain recombines TRBV2 with TRBJ1-6, with a possible D match to TRBD1 (6 bases). The receptor was isolated from a woman aged 40-49 years in good health and CMV-seropositive. The CDR3 sequence: CATHRAYNSPLHF. The CDR3 bases are TGTGCCACCCACAGGGCCTATAATTCACCCCTCCACTTT.